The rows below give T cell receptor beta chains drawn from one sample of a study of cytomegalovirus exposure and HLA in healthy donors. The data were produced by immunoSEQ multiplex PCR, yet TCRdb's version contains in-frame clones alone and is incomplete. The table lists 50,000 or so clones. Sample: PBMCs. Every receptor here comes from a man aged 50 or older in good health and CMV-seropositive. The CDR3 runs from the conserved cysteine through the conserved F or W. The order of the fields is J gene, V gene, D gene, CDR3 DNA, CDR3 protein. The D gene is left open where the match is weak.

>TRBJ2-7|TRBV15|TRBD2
TGTGCCACCAGCAGAGGGGTAGGACTAGCGGGTAACGAGCAGTACTTC
CATSRGVGLAGNEQYF
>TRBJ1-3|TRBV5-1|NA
TGCGCCAGCAGCTTGGGATCCACTTCTGGAAACACCATATATTTT
CASSLGSTSGNTIYF
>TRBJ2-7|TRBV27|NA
TGTGCCAGCAGTGGGTTCACAGGCTACGAGCAGTACTTC
CASSGFTGYEQYF
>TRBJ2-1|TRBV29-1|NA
TGCAGCGGGAGTCCCTTCTTCCCCAATGAGCAGTTCTTC
CSGSPFFPNEQFF
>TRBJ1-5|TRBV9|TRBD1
TGTGCCAGCAGCGTGGGACAGGGCCCAAATCAGCCCCAGCATTTT
CASSVGQGPNQPQHF
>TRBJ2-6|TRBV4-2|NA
TGTGCCAGCAGCCAAGAAGCAGGTACCAAGGTTGGGGCCAACGTCCTGACTTTC
CASSQEAGTKVGANVLTF
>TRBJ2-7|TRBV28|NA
TGTGCCAGCAGTAGACAGCCTCACGAGCAGTACTTC
CASSRQPHEQYF
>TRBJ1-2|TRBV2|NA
TGTGCCAGCAGTGAAATGAGGGGGATCTATGGCTACACCTTC
CASSEMRGIYGYTF
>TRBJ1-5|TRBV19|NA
TGTGCCAGTACCCCGACGGCGGGACTCAATCAGCCCCAGCATTTT
CASTPTAGLNQPQHF
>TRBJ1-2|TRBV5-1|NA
TGCGCCAGCAGGGAGGGTGATTATGGCTACACCTTC
CASREGDYGYTF
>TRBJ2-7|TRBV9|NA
TGTGCCAGCAGCCTCGGGAGGGACAGGGCCCACTACGAGCAGTACTTC
CASSLGRDRAHYEQYF
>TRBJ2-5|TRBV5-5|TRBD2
TGTGCCAGCAGCGTGACTAGCGGGTACCAAGAGACCCAGTACTTC
CASSVTSGYQETQYF
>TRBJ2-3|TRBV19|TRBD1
TGTGCCAGTAGAAGGGGGCAATTGGGCACAGATACGCAGTATTTT
CASRRGQLGTDTQYF
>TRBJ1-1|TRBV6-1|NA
TGTGCCAGCAGACCCGGGACAACGAACACTGAAGCTTTCTTT
CASRPGTTNTEAFF
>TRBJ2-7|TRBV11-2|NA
TGTGCCAGCAGCTGGGGCCAGGGGAGAAGCTACGAGCAGTACTTC
CASSWGQGRSYEQYF
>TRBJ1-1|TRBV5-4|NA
TGTGCCAGCAGCCAGGGGACATACCCTGAAGCTTTCTTT
CASSQGTYPEAFF
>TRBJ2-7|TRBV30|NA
TGTGCCTGGAGTGTAGGTATCGGGGTCTCCTACGAGCAGTACTTC
CAWSVGIGVSYEQYF
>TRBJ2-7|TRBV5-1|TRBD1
TGCGCCAGCAGCTTTTCAGGGGGTTACGAGCAGTACTTC
CASSFSGGYEQYF
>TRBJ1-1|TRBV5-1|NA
TGCGCCAGCAGCTTGGACGGTCGGGGGAACACTGAAGATTTCTTT
CASSLDGRGNTEDFF
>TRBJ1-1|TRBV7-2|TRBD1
TGTGCCAGCAGCTCCCGGACAGGGTATCGGAAAGCTTTCTTT
CASSSRTGYRKAFF
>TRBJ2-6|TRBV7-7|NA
TGTGCTAGCAGTCCAGGGGTCGGCGGGGCCAACGTCCTGACTTTC
CASSPGVGGANVLTF
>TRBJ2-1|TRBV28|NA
TGTGCCAGCAGTTTATTACGGTCCCTATACAATGAGCAGTTCTTC
CASSLLRSLYNEQFF
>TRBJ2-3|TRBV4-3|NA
TGCGCCAGCAGCCAAGATCGGGGGAGCACAGATACGCAGTATTTT
CASSQDRGSTDTQYF
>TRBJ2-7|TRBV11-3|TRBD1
TGTGCCAGCAGCCCGGGGACTGGGACAGGGTTTTACGAGCAGTACTTC
CASSPGTGTGFYEQYF
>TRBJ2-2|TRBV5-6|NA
TGTGCCAGCACCGGGGGGAGGGGGGCACGCACCGGGGAGCTGTTTTTT
CASTGGRGARTGELFF
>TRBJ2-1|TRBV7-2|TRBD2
TGTGCCAGCAGCGATCAGCGGGGGGGCGAGCAGTTCTTC
CASSDQRGGEQFF
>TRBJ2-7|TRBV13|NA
TGTGCCAGCAGCTTACTTCAGGGCGAGCAGTACTTC
CASSLLQGEQYF
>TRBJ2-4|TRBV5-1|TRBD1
TGCGCCAGCAGCTGGGGACAGGGTGAAAACATTCAGTACTTC
CASSWGQGENIQYF
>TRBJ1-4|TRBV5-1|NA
TGCGCCAGCAGCTTGATAGACAGCTATGCAACTAATGAAAAACTGTTTTTT
CASSLIDSYATNEKLFF
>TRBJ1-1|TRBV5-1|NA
TGCGCCAGCAGCTTGGTCGGGGGGAGGGGGAACACTGAAGCTTTCTTT
CASSLVGGRGNTEAFF
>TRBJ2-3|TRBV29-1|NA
TGCAGCGTTGACGCGGGGTCCACAGATACGCAGTATTTT
CSVDAGSTDTQYF
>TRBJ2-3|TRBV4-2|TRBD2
TGTGCCAGCAGCCAGGGACTAGCAGGGACAGATACGCAGTATTTT
CASSQGLAGTDTQYF
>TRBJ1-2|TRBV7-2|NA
TGTGCCAGCAGCGTTCAGGGGAACCCTAACTATGGCTACACCTTC
CASSVQGNPNYGYTF
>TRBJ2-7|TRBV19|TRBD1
TGTGCCAGTAGTAGGGGACAGAGCTCCTACGAGCAGTACTTC
CASSRGQSSYEQYF
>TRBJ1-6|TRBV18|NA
TGTGCCAGCTCACCAGCAGGGAACTCCTATAATTCACCCCTCCACTTT
CASSPAGNSYNSPLHF
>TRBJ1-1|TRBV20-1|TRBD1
TGCAGTGCTGGAGACAGGGGGGCGGCTTTCTTT
CSAGDRGAAFF
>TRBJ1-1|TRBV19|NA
TGTGCCAGTAGCCCTAGTCTATTAAACACTGAAGCTTTCTTT
CASSPSLLNTEAFF
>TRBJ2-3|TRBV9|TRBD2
TGTGCCAGCAGCCCGACCCGGTGGAGCGGGGTCACTAGCACAGATACGCAGTATTTT
CASSPTRWSGVTSTDTQYF
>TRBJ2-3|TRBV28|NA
TGTGCCAGCAGTTTGAGCCCTGTCACTTATACGCAGTATTTT
CASSLSPVTYTQYF
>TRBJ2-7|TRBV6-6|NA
TGTGCCAGCAGTTACTCGCGGAGGGGGGAGGGCGAGCAGTACTTC
CASSYSRRGEGEQYF
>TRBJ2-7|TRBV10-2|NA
TGCGCCAGCTCCCGGGGCTACGAGCAGTACTTC
CASSRGYEQYF
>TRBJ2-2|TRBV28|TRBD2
TGTGCCAGCAGTTTAACGGGAGGCCCTACCGGGGAGCTGTTTTTT
CASSLTGGPTGELFF
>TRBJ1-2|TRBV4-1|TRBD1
TGCGCCAGCAGCCAGGGACAGGGGGCTAACTATGGCTACACCTTC
CASSQGQGANYGYTF
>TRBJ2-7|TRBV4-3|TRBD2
TGCGCCAGCAGCCAAGTACTAGCGGGGTCCTACGAGCAGTACTTC
CASSQVLAGSYEQYF